This T cell receptor (beta chain) was captured by sequencing in a study of human T cells and chemical hapten exposure. Across the whole study: Variation in per-sample TCR yields came mainly from small pooled library volume differences.

This CDR3 is 16 amino acids long. CDR1 and CDR2 from the germline V gene are SGHRS and YFSETQ. V trimming: 4 bases; J trimming: 3 bases; junction bases outside the gene matches: 6. Time point of the sample: pre-sensitization, week 0. Treatment meaning: therapeutic diphenylcyclopropenone sensitization with weekly scalp DPC. Blood was drawn before each patch test was applied. Each CDR3 protein gets one entry after TCRdb re-called the RACE reads with MiXCR. Here the sample spans about 80,000 distinct CDR3 sequences, around 13% being singletons. Study-wide points: Patch test score was positively correlated with the counts of PT1 expanded TCRs.

Comments on this clonotype: No antigen is known for it.

The chain recombines TRBV5-1 with TRBJ2-2, with 10 bases aligning to TRBD1. The sequence came from a woman in her fifties or sixties with alopecia areata. Some clones in this sample may be carry-over from other donors' samples. The specimen was whole blood, collected in connection with sensitization to the hapten diphenylcyclopropenone (DPC). The chain's CDR3 is CASSGRDRGYTGELFF. DNA for the CDR3: TGCGCCAGCAGCGGCCGGGACAGGGGTTACACCGGGGAGCTGTTTTTT.